This TCR beta chain was retrieved from a study of OX40 agonist ivuxolimab in advanced cancers. For the study at large: Partial responses occurred in three patients (one hepatocellular carcinoma, two cutaneous melanoma).

Sequenced by immunoSEQ multiplex PCR; TCRdb stores in-frame clones only, minus some. This sample has around 60,000 clones; around 83% occur once, and the top ten carry 2.4%. With 5 bases removed from V and 0 bases from J, the gap between germline ends came to 9 bases. CDR3 length: 15 amino acids. CDR1 is SGHNT and CDR2 is YYREEE in the germline V gene (reference sequence). The chain carries TRBV5-4 and TRBJ2-6; TRBD1 is a possible D gene (5 bases). The receptor was derived from an adult with an advanced solid tumor such as melanoma, head and neck, liver or kidney cancer. The starting material was CD4+ or CD8+ T cells sorted from blood, obtained in a trial of the OX40 agonist ivuxolimab. The CDR3 DNA reads TGTGCCAGCAGTCGTCAGGGCTCTGGGGCCAACGTCCTGACTTTC. Protein: CASSRQGSGANVLTF.